The entry below describes one T cell receptor (beta chain). This specimen comes from a study of blood T cell repertoires in COVID-19. Study in general: From the United States, Italy and Spain came samples of acute and convalescent COVID-19. The analysed material was cDNA or gDNA that came from T cells, B-cell-depleted T cells, or PBMCs.

This CDR3 has 15 amino acids. Germline values: CDR1 LNHDA, CDR2 SQIVND (reference sequence). Trimming removed 6 bases at V and 9 bases at J, with 21 bases between. In the authors' workflow: Amplification of reference gene primers provided the estimated nucleated cell counts. Only in-frame clones appear in the TCRdb table, and some are missing; sequencing was by immunoSEQ multiplex PCR. That table is the source of V, J and clone size, and D and trimming were worked out from the DNA. The table includes more than 55,000 clones, more than 60% detected once. The receptor was derived from a woman in her 70s with acute or convalescent COVID-19. Sequencing used peripheral blood. The chain has TRBV19 and TRBJ2-1; D possibly corresponds to TRBD2 (6 bases). CDR3 in amino acids: CASSLGTGAGVEQFF. As DNA, the CDR3 is TGTGCCAGTAGCCTCGGGACTGGAGCAGGTGTTGAGCAGTTCTTC.